This T cell receptor (beta chain) was captured in a study of blood T cell repertoires in COVID-19. As for the study in general: COVID-19 samples from acute and convalescent phases originated in the United States, Italy and Spain.

CDR3 length: 15 amino acids. V was shortened by 0 bases and J by 1 base, with 10 bases between the two germline ends. Looked up from germline, CDR1 is SGHRS and CDR2 is YFSETQ. Authors' data handling: Reference gene primer amplification yielded estimated nucleated cell counts. Clones were read by immunoSEQ multiplex PCR, and TCRdb kept only the in-frame ones, dropping some. V and J calls and clone size follow that table, whereas D and trimming were derived from the DNA. Among about 190,000 clones listed, over 75% were seen once. This chain joins TRBV5-1 and TRBJ2-5; D gene ambiguous. The sequence derives from a man aged 45-65 years who had recovered from COVID-19. The specimen sequenced was peripheral blood. Here the CDR3 reads CASSLDRKVQETQYF. The CDR3 DNA sequence: TGCGCCAGCAGCTTGGACAGAAAAGTCCAAGAGACCCAGTACTTC.